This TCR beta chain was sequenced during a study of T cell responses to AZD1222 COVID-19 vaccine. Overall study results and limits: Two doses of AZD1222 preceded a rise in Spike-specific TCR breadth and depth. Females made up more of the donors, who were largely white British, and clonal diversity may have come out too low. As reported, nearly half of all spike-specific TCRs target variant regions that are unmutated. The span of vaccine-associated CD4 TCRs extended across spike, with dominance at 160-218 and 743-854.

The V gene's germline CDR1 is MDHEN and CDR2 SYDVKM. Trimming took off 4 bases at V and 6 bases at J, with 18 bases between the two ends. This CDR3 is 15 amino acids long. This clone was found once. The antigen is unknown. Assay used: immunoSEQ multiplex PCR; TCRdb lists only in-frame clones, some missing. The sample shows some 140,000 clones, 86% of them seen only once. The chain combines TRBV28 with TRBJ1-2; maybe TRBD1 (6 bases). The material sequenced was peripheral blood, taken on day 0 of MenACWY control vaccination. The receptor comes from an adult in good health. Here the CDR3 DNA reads TGTGCCAGCAGTTCTAACCTGAGACAGGACAATGGCTACACCTTC. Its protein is CASSSNLRQDNGYTF.